This T cell receptor (beta chain) was sequenced during a study of OX40 agonist ivuxolimab in advanced cancers. Study-level background: Dose-escalation patients suffered from hepatocellular carcinoma, melanoma, renal cell or head and neck cancer. Prior anti-PD-1, anti-PD-L1 or anti-CTLA-4 therapy did not bar entry, and approximately 40% had some.

Sequencing was performed with immunoSEQ multiplex PCR; in TCRdb, only in-frame clones are kept and a portion is missing. Of approximately 26,000 clones in the sample, 60% to 85% are singletons; the top ten hold 9.5% to 15%. CDR1 is LNHDA, CDR2 SQIVND, per germline (reference sequence). V lost 1 base, J lost 7 bases, and 25 bases lay in between. The CDR3 consists of 18 residues. With respect to this clone: The antigen remains unidentified.

Study-wide results and limits: CD8+ T cells showed, on average, more clonal expansion than CD4+ cells. At 0.1 to 3.0 mg/kg and by week 6, clonal expansion occurred in CD4+ and CD8+ blood T cells.

Sequenced material: CD4+ or CD8+ T cells sorted from blood, taken in a trial of the OX40 agonist ivuxolimab. The V gene is TRBV19, the J gene TRBJ1-2; weak D call: TRBD1 (5 bases). This receptor was identified in an adult with an advanced solid tumor such as melanoma, head and neck, liver or kidney cancer. In nucleotides, the CDR3 is TGTGCCAGTAGTATAGGCCCCCAGGGAACCCTGCTTAGGCGTGGCTACACCTTC. It codes for CASSIGPQGTLLRRGYTF. Drawing the rest from reference TRBV19 and TRBJ1-2, the complete variable domain is DGGITQSPKYLFRKEGQNVTLSCEQNLNHDAMYWYRQDPGQGLRLIYYSQIVNDFQKGDIAEGYSVSREKKESFPLTVTSAQKNPTAFYLCASSIGPQGTLLRRGYTFGSGTRLTVV.